Below are 9 T cell receptor beta chains sequenced from a single sample in a study of control samples from healthy donors and cancer patients. Some clones are missing from TCRdb's copy, which holds only in-frame ones; the method was immunoSEQ multiplex PCR. The table has roughly 59,000 clones, 92% seen once. Sample: PBMCs. The source of these receptors is a man between 40 and 49 years old with colorectal cancer.

V and J are TRBV7-8 and TRBJ1-6; 7 bases fit TRBD1. The CDR3 length is 17 residues. V trimming: 0 bases; J trimming: 5 bases; junction bases outside the gene matches: 7. Germline V gene data show CDR1 as SGHVS and CDR2 as FQNEAQ. The CDR3 bases are TGTGCCAGCAGCTTAGCGTGGGACAGAGTTAATAATTCACCCCTCCACTTT. Its protein is CASSLAWDRVNNSPLHF.

The gene calls are TRBV28 and TRBJ1-5; D is perhaps TRBD1 (6 bases). The V gene's germline CDR1 is MDHEN and CDR2 SYDVKM. V was shortened by 3 bases and J by 2 bases, with 11 bases between the two germline ends. The CDR3 consists of 15 residues. CDR3 sequence: CASSFRGAGNQPQHF. In DNA, the CDR3 is TGTGCCAGCAGTTTTAGGGGGGCGGGCAATCAGCCCCAGCATTTT. The full variable domain, its missing parts supplied by reference TRBV28 and TRBJ1-5, is DVKVTQSSRYLVKRTGEKVFLECVQDMDHENMFWYRQDPGLGLRLIYFSYDVKMKEKGDIPEGYSVSREKKERFSLILESASTNQTSMYLCASSFRGAGNQPQHFGDGTRLSIL.

This clone was seen only once. The CDR3 DNA is TGCGCCAGCAGCTTGGGGGACAGGGTTGGAGATACGCAGTATTTT. This translates into CASSLGDRVGDTQYF. This chain links TRBV5-1 with TRBJ2-3, with 9 bases fitting TRBD1. With 0 bases clipped from V and 5 bases from J, the junction kept 4 bases outside the gene matches. The CDR3 consists of 15 residues. CDR1 SGHRS and CDR2 YFSETQ come from the germline V gene.

This clone was observed a few times. J is TRBJ2-7 and V is TRBV5-5; D is perhaps TRBD1 (6 bases). Germline V gives CDR1 SGHKS, CDR2 YYEKEE (reference sequence). Trimming shortened V by 2 bases and J by 2 bases, and 14 bases separated the two germline ends. This CDR3 has 15 residues. The CDR3 region has the DNA TGTGCCAGCAGCTTACAACCGGGACAAGCCTACGAGCAGTACTTC. Encoded protein: CASSLQPGQAYEQYF.

CDR3 nucleotides: TGTGCCAGCAGCTTACTTCCTCAGTACTATGGCTACACCTTC. Translating it yields CASSLLPQYYGYTF. The rearrangement links TRBV7-9 to TRBJ1-2; no definite D call. The CDR3 totals 14 residues. Deletions cut 2 bases from V and 3 bases from J, with 10 bases between. Germline CDR1 is SEHNR and CDR2 is FQNEAQ (reference sequence).

The chain carries TRBV7-3 and TRBJ2-5; TRBD1 might be the D (6 bases). The germline V and J ends were trimmed by 0 bases and 2 bases, with 13 bases remaining between them. Germline V gives CDR1 SGHTA, CDR2 FQGTGA. The CDR3 is 16 amino acids. CDR3 nucleotide sequence: TGTGCCAGCAGCTTAACAGGGGTAGGACAGCAAGAGACCCAGTACTTC. The encoded protein is CASSLTGVGQQETQYF.

This chain connects TRBV9 to TRBJ2-5; 7 bases align to TRBD1. V lost 7 bases and J lost 3; bases outside the gene matches: 12. The CDR3 sequence is 15 residues long. Germline CDR1 SGDLS, CDR2 YYNGEE. Here the CDR3 reads CASAAGQGVKETQYF. The CDR3 DNA reads TGTGCCAGCGCAGCTGGGCAGGGGGTAAAAGAGACCCAGTACTTC.

The rearrangement joins TRBV13 to TRBJ2-1, with 15 nucleotides matching TRBD2. The J segment lost 4 bases and the V segment lost 5 bases, leaving 12 bases of the junction unmatched. The germline CDR1 and CDR2 sequences are PRHDT and FYEKMQ (reference sequence). The CDR3 consists of 19 residues. CDR3 nucleotides: TGTGCCAGCAGCCCCCCGAGCTTTGGACTAGCGGGGGGGTACAATGAGCAGTTCTTC. This gives the protein CASSPPSFGLAGGYNEQFF.

The rearrangement uses TRBV12-3 or TRBV12-4 and TRBJ1-4; TRBD1 matches at 8 bases. J lost 10 bases, V lost 7 bases, and 5 bases had no gene match. The CDR3 contains 12 residues. The CDR3 here is CASKTGAGKLFF. The CDR3 region has the DNA TGTGCCAGCAAGACAGGGGCTGGAAAACTGTTTTTT.